Listed below are T cell receptor beta chains from one sample, sequenced in a study of OX40 agonist ivuxolimab in advanced cancers. TCRdb keeps only in-frame clones here, not all; method: immunoSEQ multiplex PCR. The sample lists about 62,000 clones; 85% were seen once. The sequencing here drew on CD4+ or CD8+ T cells sorted from blood, taken in a trial of the OX40 agonist ivuxolimab. These receptors all come from an adult with an advanced solid tumor such as melanoma, head and neck, liver or kidney cancer. The CDR3 runs from the conserved cysteine through the conserved F or W. D genes are given only for firm matches. Size tells how often a clone was seen (once, few, many) or the class of an expanded clone, and some rows leave it out.

D gene: NA; V gene: TRBV27; J gene: TRBJ2-3; clone size: once; CDR3 DNA: TGTGCCAGCAGTTTCGCGGGATTTGGTACAGATACGCAGTATTTT; CDR3 protein: CASSFAGFGTDTQYF
D gene: TRBD1; V gene: TRBV6-5; J gene: TRBJ2-7; clone size: NA; CDR3 DNA: TGTGCCAGCAGGCGACAGGGGGCCCACTACGAGCAGTACTTC; CDR3 protein: CASRRQGAHYEQYF
D gene: TRBD1; V gene: TRBV19; J gene: TRBJ1-2; clone size: NA; CDR3 DNA: TGTGCCAGTAGCCAGTGGACAGGGAACTATGGCTACACCTTC; CDR3 protein: CASSQWTGNYGYTF
D gene: TRBD1; V gene: TRBV4-1; J gene: TRBJ2-5; clone size: NA; CDR3 DNA: TGCGCCAGCAGCGTAACCGGACAGGGGGAGGCGGAGACCCAGTACTTC; CDR3 protein: CASSVTGQGEAETQYF
D gene: NA; V gene: TRBV21-1; J gene: TRBJ2-3; clone size: NA; CDR3 DNA: TGTGCCAGCATAAAAACAGCCTTGGTTGGGGCCACAGATACGCAGTATTTT; CDR3 protein: CASIKTALVGATDTQYF
D gene: NA; V gene: TRBV28; J gene: TRBJ2-3; clone size: NA; CDR3 DNA: TGTGCCAGCAGTCCCGGGACAGATACGCAGTATTTT; CDR3 protein: CASSPGTDTQYF
D gene: NA; V gene: TRBV13; J gene: TRBJ1-1; clone size: NA; CDR3 DNA: TGTGCCAGCAGCACGGGGGGAGACACTGAAGCTTTCTTT; CDR3 protein: CASSTGGDTEAFF
D gene: TRBD2; V gene: TRBV2; J gene: TRBJ2-7; clone size: NA; CDR3 DNA: TGTGCCAGCAGAAGGACTAGCGGGAGGGCCGGGTCGGACGAGCAGTACTTC; CDR3 protein: CASRRTSGRAGSDEQYF
D gene: NA; V gene: TRBV9; J gene: TRBJ1-1; clone size: once; CDR3 DNA: TGTGCCAGCAACGGGGGGCGGGGTGCGGCAGAAGCTTTCTTT; CDR3 protein: CASNGGRGAAEAFF
D gene: TRBD1; V gene: TRBV15; J gene: TRBJ1-5; clone size: NA; CDR3 DNA: TGTGCCACCAGCGCCAGAACAGGGGGAGTCAATCAGCCCCAGCATTTT; CDR3 protein: CATSARTGGVNQPQHF
D gene: NA; V gene: TRBV30; J gene: TRBJ1-5; clone size: NA; CDR3 DNA: TGTGCCTGGAGTGTAGGAGGGGAGGAAGGCAATCAGCCCCAGCATTTT; CDR3 protein: CAWSVGGEEGNQPQHF
D gene: NA; V gene: TRBV4-1; J gene: TRBJ1-2; clone size: NA; CDR3 DNA: TGCGCCAGCAGCCCTGAGCGCAGCCTCGTGTATGGCTACACCTTC; CDR3 protein: CASSPERSLVYGYTF
D gene: NA; V gene: TRBV7-2; J gene: TRBJ1-1; clone size: NA; CDR3 DNA: TGTGCCAGCAGCTTAAGTCGGGGGCTAGGAACTGAAGCTTTCTTT; CDR3 protein: CASSLSRGLGTEAFF
D gene: NA; V gene: TRBV15; J gene: TRBJ1-3; clone size: NA; CDR3 DNA: TGTGCCACCAGCGCTCACAAGACCCTCAACTCTGGAAACACCATATATTTT; CDR3 protein: CATSAHKTLNSGNTIYF
D gene: NA; V gene: TRBV30; J gene: TRBJ1-1; clone size: NA; CDR3 DNA: TGTGCCTGGAGTGTACTAGGGAGCACTGAAGCTTTCTTT; CDR3 protein: CAWSVLGSTEAFF
D gene: NA; V gene: TRBV6-5; J gene: TRBJ1-3; clone size: NA; CDR3 DNA: TGTGCCAGCAGTTACTCGAGAGGTTACGGAAACACCATATATTTT; CDR3 protein: CASSYSRGYGNTIYF
D gene: TRBD1; V gene: TRBV28; J gene: TRBJ1-3; clone size: NA; CDR3 DNA: TGTGCCAGCAGTTTACATACAGGGGTCGGCGGAAACACCATATATTTT; CDR3 protein: CASSLHTGVGGNTIYF
D gene: NA; V gene: TRBV5-6; J gene: TRBJ1-2; clone size: few; CDR3 DNA: TGTGCCAGCAGCCTTCGGTCCTATGGCTACACCTTC; CDR3 protein: CASSLRSYGYTF
D gene: TRBD2; V gene: TRBV7-2; J gene: TRBJ2-3; clone size: NA; CDR3 DNA: TGTGCCAGCAGCCCTGGGGGGGGAGGAGATACGCAGTATTTT; CDR3 protein: CASSPGGGGDTQYF
D gene: NA; V gene: TRBV6-1; J gene: TRBJ2-4; clone size: NA; CDR3 DNA: TGTGCCAGCACAGGAGGATCAAACATTCAGTACTTC; CDR3 protein: CASTGGSNIQYF
D gene: NA; V gene: TRBV5-1; J gene: TRBJ2-2; clone size: NA; CDR3 DNA: TGCGCCAGCAGCTTGGACAACGGGGAGCTGTTTTTT; CDR3 protein: CASSLDNGELFF
D gene: TRBD1; V gene: TRBV9; J gene: TRBJ2-1; clone size: NA; CDR3 DNA: TGTGCCAGCAGCACCCGTGGACAGGCGATCGATGAGCAGTTCTTC; CDR3 protein: CASSTRGQAIDEQFF
D gene: NA; V gene: TRBV7-3; J gene: TRBJ2-3; clone size: NA; CDR3 DNA: TGTGCCAGCAGCTTAACTGGACTTAGCACAGATACGCAGTATTTT; CDR3 protein: CASSLTGLSTDTQYF
D gene: NA; V gene: TRBV29-1; J gene: TRBJ2-1; clone size: NA; CDR3 DNA: TGCAGCGTTGAAGTGAGCACTTACAATGAGCAGTTCTTC; CDR3 protein: CSVEVSTYNEQFF
D gene: NA; V gene: TRBV2; J gene: TRBJ1-2; clone size: NA; CDR3 DNA: TGTGCCAGCAGTGAAACCCCCCCTGGGCTAACCCTCGGAGGCTACACCTTC; CDR3 protein: CASSETPPGLTLGGYTF
D gene: NA; V gene: TRBV15; J gene: TRBJ1-3; clone size: NA; CDR3 DNA: TGTGCCACCACGGGGGCTGGAAACACCATATATTTT; CDR3 protein: CATTGAGNTIYF
D gene: NA; V gene: TRBV9; J gene: TRBJ2-2; clone size: NA; CDR3 DNA: TGTGCCAGCAGCGTCGGTGGGACCGGGGAGCTGTTTTTT; CDR3 protein: CASSVGGTGELFF
D gene: NA; V gene: TRBV7-9; J gene: TRBJ2-1; clone size: NA; CDR3 DNA: TGTGCCAGCAGCCCAAGAGGGGCATCCTACAATGAGCAGTTCTTC; CDR3 protein: CASSPRGASYNEQFF
D gene: NA; V gene: TRBV9; J gene: TRBJ2-2; clone size: once; CDR3 DNA: TGTGCCAGCTCGGCCGGGCGGAGGAACACCGGGGAGCTGTTTTTT; CDR3 protein: CASSAGRRNTGELFF
D gene: NA; V gene: TRBV19; J gene: TRBJ1-2; clone size: NA; CDR3 DNA: TGTGCCAGTACGGGAGTGTCTAACTATGGCTACACCTTC; CDR3 protein: CASTGVSNYGYTF
D gene: TRBD2; V gene: TRBV4-2; J gene: TRBJ2-7; clone size: NA; CDR3 DNA: TGTGCCAGCAGCCAAGAATGGTCAGGACTAGCGGGACCCGAGCCCTACGAGCAGTACTTC; CDR3 protein: CASSQEWSGLAGPEPYEQYF
D gene: NA; V gene: TRBV19; J gene: TRBJ2-3; clone size: NA; CDR3 DNA: TGTGCCAGCGGCAGTTTCTCCACAGATACGCAGTATTTT; CDR3 protein: CASGSFSTDTQYF
D gene: TRBD1; V gene: TRBV5-6; J gene: TRBJ2-2; clone size: NA; CDR3 DNA: TGTGCCAGCAGCTTTATCCCCCGGGACAGGGAAGCCGGGGAGCTGTTTTTT; CDR3 protein: CASSFIPRDREAGELFF
D gene: TRBD2; V gene: TRBV5-6; J gene: TRBJ2-2; clone size: NA; CDR3 DNA: TGTGCCAGCAGCTTTCCTCTAGCGGGCGTCGGTGGCACCGGGGAGCTGTTTTTT; CDR3 protein: CASSFPLAGVGGTGELFF
D gene: NA; V gene: TRBV7-9; J gene: TRBJ1-4; clone size: NA; CDR3 DNA: TGTGCCAGCAGCCAATACGGTATGAGTTCGGCAACTAATGAAAAACTGTTTTTT; CDR3 protein: CASSQYGMSSATNEKLFF
D gene: NA; V gene: TRBV10-1; J gene: TRBJ2-1; clone size: NA; CDR3 DNA: TGCGCCAGCAGTGAATTTCTAGGGCGTAATGAGCAGTTCTTC; CDR3 protein: CASSEFLGRNEQFF
D gene: NA; V gene: TRBV19; J gene: TRBJ1-4; clone size: NA; CDR3 DNA: TGTGCCAGTAGTACCCCAGGGGCAGCTAATGAAAAACTGTTTTTT; CDR3 protein: CASSTPGAANEKLFF
D gene: TRBD2; V gene: TRBV6-6; J gene: TRBJ2-1; clone size: NA; CDR3 DNA: TGTGCCAGCAGACACGGGGGGGGCGTGTTTAATGAGCAGTTCTTC; CDR3 protein: CASRHGGGVFNEQFF
D gene: NA; V gene: TRBV7-8; J gene: TRBJ2-3; clone size: NA; CDR3 DNA: TGTGCCAGCAGCTCCAGGGTTCGGGCAGATACGCAGTATTTT; CDR3 protein: CASSSRVRADTQYF
D gene: TRBD1; V gene: TRBV28; J gene: TRBJ2-5; clone size: NA; CDR3 DNA: TGTGCCAGCAGCAGCGCAGGGACAGGGGGAGAGACCCAGTACTTC; CDR3 protein: CASSSAGTGGETQYF
D gene: NA; V gene: TRBV10-3; J gene: TRBJ1-6; clone size: NA; CDR3 DNA: TGTGCCATCAGTGAAGTATGGGGTTCACCCCTCCACTTT; CDR3 protein: CAISEVWGSPLHF
D gene: TRBD2; V gene: TRBV30; J gene: TRBJ2-3; clone size: once; CDR3 DNA: TGTGCCTGGAGTGTAGGGCTAGCGGGTAGCACAGATACGCAGTATTTT; CDR3 protein: CAWSVGLAGSTDTQYF
D gene: NA; V gene: TRBV21-1; J gene: TRBJ2-7; clone size: NA; CDR3 DNA: TGTGCCAGCAGCAAATTGTTACTAGCGGGGACCTACGAGCAGTACTTC; CDR3 protein: CASSKLLLAGTYEQYF
D gene: TRBD1; V gene: TRBV19; J gene: TRBJ1-3; clone size: few; CDR3 DNA: TGTGCCAGTAGTCCCGGGACAGGGGCTGGAAACACCATATATTTT; CDR3 protein: CASSPGTGAGNTIYF
D gene: TRBD1; V gene: TRBV7-8; J gene: TRBJ1-5; clone size: NA; CDR3 DNA: TGTGCCAGCAGCTCTCTAGACAGGGGGCGCGGACAGCCCCAGCATTTT; CDR3 protein: CASSSLDRGRGQPQHF
D gene: TRBD1; V gene: TRBV15; J gene: TRBJ2-7; clone size: NA; CDR3 DNA: TGTGCCACCAGCAGACCGAGGACAGGCGAGCAGTACTTC; CDR3 protein: CATSRPRTGEQYF
D gene: NA; V gene: TRBV5-1; J gene: TRBJ1-1; clone size: NA; CDR3 DNA: TGCGCCAGCAGCTTGGCTGCGGAACGAATGAACACTGAAGCTTTCTTT; CDR3 protein: CASSLAAERMNTEAFF